These T cell receptor beta chains were read from a single sample in a study of patients and donors after allogeneic stem cell transplantation. TCRdb re-called the RT-PCR reads with MiXCR, one entry per CDR3 protein. The repertoire holds over 400,000 distinct CDR3 sequences, with 16% as singletons. Material: blood, either unsorted or a sorted T cell fraction (not recorded which). The receptors were gathered from a human donor who was either an allogeneic HSCT recipient or a stem cell or donor lymphocyte infusion donor (not recorded which). It is not recorded whose cells these are; they may come from a transplant donor. CDR3s include the opening cysteine and the closing phenylalanine or tryptophan. D genes are given only for firm matches. For some rows the clone size is stated as once, few or many, or as a class when expanded; others skip it.

>TRBV7-2|few|.|TRBJ2-1
CASRAGRGLYNEQFF
TGTGCCAGCAGGGCCGGGAGGGGGCTCTACAATGAGCAGTTTTTC
>TRBV2|few|TRBD2|TRBJ2-4
CASTGTSWRDIQYF
TGTGCCAGCACCGGGACTAGTTGGAGGGACATTCAGTACTTC
>TRBV10-3|.|.|TRBJ1-6
CAISGGEGNNSPLHF
TGTGCCATCAGTGGTGGGGAAGGTAATAATTCACCCCTCCACTTT
>TRBV13|.|.|TRBJ2-2
CASSLGRDIGELFF
TGTGCCAGCAGCTTAGGCCGGGATATCGGGGAGCTGTTTTTT
>TRBV7-3|.|TRBD2|TRBJ2-3
CASSAPRLAGGRVTDTQYF
TGTGCCAGCAGCGCCCCTCGACTAGCGGGGGGGCGGGTCACAGATACGCAGTATTTT
>TRBV2|few|.|TRBJ2-1
CASTLDRAPSSYNEQFF
TGTGCCAGCACCTTGGACCGGGCCCCCAGCTCCTACAATGAGCAGTTCTTC
>TRBV20-1|.|TRBD1|TRBJ1-1
CSARDLQGAGTEAFF
TGCAGTGCTAGAGATTTGCAGGGGGCGGGCACTGAAGCTTTCTTT
>TRBV11-2|.|TRBD1|TRBJ2-5
CASSLDQGTVQTQYF
TGTGCCAGCAGCTTAGATCAGGGGACAGTGCAGACCCAGTACTTC
>TRBV10-3|many|.|TRBJ2-3
CAISGASEDTQYF
TGTGCCATCAGTGGGGCTAGCGAAGATACGCAGTATTTT
>TRBV6-5|few|.|TRBJ1-1
CASSSLGPANTEAFF
TGTGCCAGCAGTTCCCTGGGACCTGCGAACACTGAAGCTTTCTTT
>TRBV7-6|.|TRBD2|TRBJ2-3
CASSSGLAGVISDTQYF
TGTGCCAGCAGCTCGGGACTAGCGGGTGTAATCTCAGATACGCAGTATTTT
>TRBV12-3/TRBV12-4|many|.|TRBJ1-1
CASSLRSGAYEAFF
TGTGCCAGCAGTTTACGTTCAGGGGCATATGAAGCTTTCTTT
>TRBV11-2|.|.|TRBJ1-1
CASSPTRRGPEAFF
TGTGCCAGCAGCCCGACTAGACGGGGACCTGAAGCTTTCTTT
>TRBV4-1|few|.|TRBJ2-7
CASSEWVRTGYEQYF
TGCGCCAGCAGCGAATGGGTGCGTACTGGCTACGAGCAGTACTTC
>TRBV30|.|.|TRBJ2-7
CAWGLTYEQYF
TGTGCCTGGGGGTTAACCTACGAGCAGTACTTC
>TRBV5-1|.|TRBD1|TRBJ2-2
CASRFNRGALPNTGELFF
TGCGCCAGCAGATTTAACAGGGGGGCCCTCCCGAACACCGGGGAGCTGTTTTTT
>TRBV3-1|many|.|TRBJ2-1
CASSQAAEQFF
TGTGCCAGCAGCCAAGCGGCAGAGCAGTTCTTC
>TRBV4-3|few|.|TRBJ1-4
CASRQSTASTNEKLFF
TGCGCCAGCAGACAGAGCACGGCTTCAACTAATGAAAAACTGTTTTTT
>TRBV6-1|.|.|TRBJ1-5
CATSPTGGFLAQHF
TGTGCCACCTCCCCAACAGGCGGTTTTCTGGCCCAGCATTTT
>TRBV5-5|.|.|TRBJ2-6
CASSLLSSSGANVLTF
TGTGCCAGCAGCTTGTTGAGCAGCTCTGGGGCCAACGTCCTGACTTTC
>TRBV6-4|.|.|TRBJ1-5
CASTGCNQPQHF
TGTGCCAGCACAGGGTGCAATCAGCCCCAGCATTTT
>TRBV7-9|many|.|TRBJ2-1
CASSLGTYNEQFF
TGTGCCAGCAGCTTAGGCACATACAATGAGCAGTTCTTC
>TRBV5-1|.|.|TRBJ1-1
CASSKGPNTEAFF
TGTGCCAGCTCCAAGGGCCCGAACACTGAAGCTTTCTTT
>TRBV3-1|few|.|TRBJ2-1
CASSQDIQHNEQFF
TGTGCCAGCAGCCAAGATATCCAGCACAATGAGCAGTTCTTC
>TRBV24-1|few|.|TRBJ2-3
CATSKVLAIPSDTQYF
TGTGCCACCAGTAAGGTCTTGGCAATCCCCTCCGATACGCAGTATTTT
>TRBV10-3|.|TRBD1|TRBJ2-7
CAIRDRDREVYEQYF
TGTGCCATCAGAGATCGGGACAGGGAGGTCTACGAGCAGTACTTC
>TRBV30|.|.|TRBJ2-1
CAWSVSRANEQFF
TGTGCCTGGAGTGTTAGCAGAGCCAATGAGCAGTTCTTC
>TRBV24-1|few|TRBD1|TRBJ2-5
CATSDWDRGHKETQYF
TGTGCCACCAGTGATTGGGACAGGGGCCACAAGGAGACCCAGTACTTC
>TRBV2|few|TRBD2|TRBJ2-7
CASSLSGGNYEQYF
TGTGCCAGCAGTTTGAGCGGGGGAAACTACGAGCAGTACTTC
>TRBV29-1|.|.|TRBJ1-3
CTRGVRFGNTIYF
TGCACCCGGGGGGTTCGGTTTGGAAACACCATATATTTT
>TRBV3-1|few|.|TRBJ1-4
CASSQPDRRKLFF
TGTGCCAGCAGCCAACCGGACAGAAGAAAACTGTTTTTT
>TRBV6-5|.|.|TRBJ2-2
CASSYATARTGELFF
TGTGCCAGCAGTTACGCCACCGCGAGGACCGGGGAGCTGTTTTTT
>TRBV7-2|few|.|TRBJ1-6
CASSISAGRARSPLHF
TGTGCCAGCAGCATCAGCGCGGGCAGGGCCCGTTCACCCCTCCACTTT
>TRBV18|few|TRBD2|TRBJ2-2
CASSPPILAGFITGELFF
TGTGCCAGCTCACCACCGATACTAGCGGGGTTCATTACCGGGGAGCTGTTTTTT
>TRBV6-1|few|.|TRBJ1-1
CASSPPQGINTEAFF
TGTGCCAGCAGCCCTCCACAGGGTATTAACACTGAAGCTTTCTTT
>TRBV29-1|.|TRBD1|TRBJ2-5
CSVSPAGGEETQYF
TGCAGCGTTTCACCAGCAGGGGGCGAGGAGACCCAGTACTTC
>TRBV11-1|.|.|TRBJ1-1
CASSRWGEGRGPNTEAFF
TGTGCCAGCAGCCGTTGGGGGGAGGGGCGGGGGCCGAACACTGAAGCTTTCTTT
>TRBV20-1|.|TRBD2|TRBJ2-1
CSAVTSGATYNEQFF
TGCAGTGCCGTAACTAGCGGAGCAACCTACAATGAGCAGTTCTTC
>TRBV5-6|.|TRBD2|TRBJ2-3
CASSGGGNPDTQYF
TGTGCCAGCAGCGGCGGGGGGAATCCAGATACGCAGTATTTT
>TRBV6-5|few|.|TRBJ1-2
CASSYFLEGGYTF
TGTGCCAGCAGTTACTTCCTTGAGGGTGGCTACACCTTC
>TRBV11-2|many|.|TRBJ1-2
CASSFPRPNYGYTF
TGTGCCAGCAGCTTCCCCCGGCCCAACTATGGCTACACCTTC
>TRBV20-1|few|TRBD2|TRBJ2-5
CSVAGVSQETQYF
TGCAGCGTAGCGGGAGTGAGCCAAGAGACCCAGTACTTC
>TRBV5-5|once|.|TRBJ2-7
CASSLGGLNEQYF
TGTGCCAGCAGCTTAGGGGGGCTCAACGAGCAGTACTTC
>TRBV7-8|.|TRBD1|TRBJ1-2
CASSLQRTGIMGANYGYTF
TGTGCCAGCAGCTTACAACGGACAGGGATAATGGGAGCAAACTATGGCTACACCTTC
>TRBV29-1|many|.|TRBJ2-1
CSAKGGGPYNEQFF
TGCAGCGCCAAGGGTGGGGGCCCTTACAATGAGCAGTTCTTC
>TRBV4-3|.|.|TRBJ1-6
CASSQDRPYNSPLHF
TGCGCCAGCAGCCAAGATCGTCCCTATAATTCACCCCTCCACTTT
>TRBV16|.|TRBD2|TRBJ2-3
CASSRIAGGDTDTQYF
TGTGCCAGCAGCCGAATAGCGGGAGGGGACACAGATACGCAGTATTTT
>TRBV9|many|.|TRBJ2-3
CASSTPDLEWIDTQYF
TGTGCCAGCAGCACCCCGGATTTGGAGTGGATAGATACGCAGTATTTT
>TRBV5-1|.|TRBD1|TRBJ2-7
CASSSLTGAVDEQYF
TGCGCCAGCAGCAGTTTGACAGGGGCTGTGGACGAGCAGTACTTC
>TRBV5-1|few|.|TRBJ2-7
CASSLAWGTHSYEQYF
TGCGCCAGCAGCTTGGCCTGGGGGACCCACTCCTACGAGCAGTACTTC
>TRBV25-1|few|.|TRBJ2-2
CASCCGVELNTGELFF
TGTGCCAGCTGTTGTGGGGTGGAATTAAACACCGGGGAGCTGTTTTTT
>TRBV20-1|.|.|TRBJ1-6
CSAREGGASPLHF
TGCAGTGCTAGAGAGGGGGGGGCTTCACCCCTCCACTTT
>TRBV24-1|many|.|TRBJ2-1
CATSDAGRYNEQFF
TGTGCCACCAGTGATGCGGGACGATACAATGAGCAGTTCTTC